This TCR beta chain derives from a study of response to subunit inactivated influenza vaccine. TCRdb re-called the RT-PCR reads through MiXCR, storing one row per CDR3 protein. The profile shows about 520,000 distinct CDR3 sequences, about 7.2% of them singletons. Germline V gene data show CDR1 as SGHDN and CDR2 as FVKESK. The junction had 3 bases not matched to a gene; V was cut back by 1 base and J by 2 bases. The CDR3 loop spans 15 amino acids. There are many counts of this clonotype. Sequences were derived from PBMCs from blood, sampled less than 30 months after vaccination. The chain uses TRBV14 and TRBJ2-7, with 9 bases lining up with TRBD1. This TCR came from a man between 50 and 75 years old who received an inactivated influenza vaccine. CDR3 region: CASSQAGTGTYEQYF. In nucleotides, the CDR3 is TGTGCCAGCAGCCAAGCCGGGACAGGGACCTACGAGCAGTACTTC.